A single sample gave rise to the 29 T cell receptor beta chains below, sequenced in a study of shared clonotypes between healthy human individuals. Sequencing was performed with immunoSEQ multiplex PCR; in TCRdb, only in-frame clones are kept and a portion is missing. The sample lists over a million clones; around 98% were seen once. Sequenced material: naive CD4+ T cells sorted from blood. Indicated subset: CD45RA+ positively selected. Source of these receptors: a young man in good health.

V usage is TRBV7-2 and J usage is TRBJ2-3; possible D gene TRBD2, 6 bases. The CDR3 totals 12 residues. V lost 6 bases and J 10 bases, leaving 14 bases between the germline ends. Per the germline V gene, CDR1 is SGHTA and CDR2 is FQGNSA. CDR3 DNA sequence: TGTGCCAGCAGGCAAACTAGCCTTGCGCAGTATTTT. This encodes CASRQTSLAQYF.

V and J are TRBV18 and TRBJ1-1, with a weak D call TRBD1 (5 bases). Germline V lookup: CDR1 KGHSH, CDR2 LQKENI. This CDR3 region has 16 residues. V was pared by 7 bases and J by 0 bases, with 18 bases between. CDR3 sequence (DNA): TGTGCCAGCTACCAGGTCAAGGGGCTGCTGAACACTGAAGCTTTCTTT. It yields the protein CASYQVKGLLNTEAFF.

The chain employs TRBV18 and TRBJ1-1, with TRBD1 identical over 7 bases. Per the germline V gene, CDR1 is KGHSH and CDR2 is LQKENI. The CDR3 length is 15 residues. With V trimmed by 2 bases and J by 8 bases, 11 bases remained unmatched. CDR3 amino acids: CASSPINRGGLEAFF. Written as DNA, the CDR3 is TGTGCCAGCTCACCAATCAACAGGGGAGGTCTCGAAGCTTTCTTT.

On this clone: The identical CDR3 is also encoded by other nucleotide sequences in the sample. This chain uses TRBV19 with TRBJ2-4; D is unclear. The CDR3 covers 11 residues. Trimming removed 3 bases at V and 5 bases at J, with 2 bases between. Looked up from germline, CDR1 is LNHDA and CDR2 is SQIVND (reference sequence). CDR3: CASSIENIQYF. DNA of the CDR3: TGTGCCAGTAGTATTGAAAACATTCAGTACTTC.

The genes are TRBV7-9 and TRBJ1-2, with no clear D. In germline, CDR1 is SEHNR, CDR2 FQNEAQ (reference sequence). V dropped 5 bases and J dropped 7 bases, with 8 bases sitting between them. CDR3 length: 11 residues. The CDR3 loop is CASSPEGGYTF. The CDR3 coding sequence is TGTGCCAGCAGCCCCGAGGGTGGCTACACCTTC.

The chain joins TRBV28 to TRBJ1-1, with 8 nucleotides matching TRBD1. CDR1 and CDR2 from the germline V gene are MDHEN and SYDVKM. This CDR3 region has 11 residues. The junction had 2 bases not matched to a gene; V was cut back by 10 bases and J by 4 bases. CDR3 sequence: CAIQGATEAFF. CDR3 nucleotides: TGTGCCATCCAGGGGGCCACTGAAGCTTTCTTT.

A note on this clone: Other DNA sequences from this sample encode an identical CDR3 as well. CDR3 protein: CASSQGQGTYNEQFF. The DNA of the CDR3 is TGTGCCAGCAGCCAAGGACAGGGGACCTACAATGAGCAGTTCTTC. The V and J genes are TRBV11-3 and TRBJ2-1; TRBD1 agrees at 9 bases. Germline V gives CDR1 SGHNT, CDR2 YENEEA. After removal of 5 bases from V and 2 bases from J, the junction contained 4 bases not matched to a gene. This CDR3 has 15 amino acids.

The chain recombines TRBV6-1 with TRBJ1-2, with a possible D match to TRBD1 (5 bases). Germline lookup yields CDR1 MNHNS and CDR2 SASEGT. The CDR3 is 13 residues long. V was shortened by 3 bases and J by 1 base, with 6 bases between the two germline ends. The CDR3 protein is CASSDQGNYGYTF. In nucleotides, the CDR3 is TGTGCCAGCAGTGATCAGGGTAACTATGGCTACACCTTC.

The V call is TRBV5-4, the J call TRBJ2-1; maybe TRBD1 (5 bases). Trimming stripped 4 bases from V and 9 bases from J, with 20 bases between. Germline lookup yields CDR1 SGHNT and CDR2 YYREEE (reference sequence). The CDR3 contains 15 residues. CDR3 amino acids: CASSTAIGWQGEQFF. The CDR3 DNA reads as TGTGCCAGCAGCACAGCCATAGGCTGGCAGGGTGAGCAGTTCTTC.

The chain employs TRBV4-1 and TRBJ2-2; unclear D gene. The CDR3 spans 13 residues. Trimming took 5 bases from V and 5 from J, leaving 9 bases between them. Germline values: CDR1 MGHRA, CDR2 YSYEKL. CDR3 in DNA: TGCGCCAGCAGCGTTCTCGGTACCGGGGAGCTGTTTTTT. Protein product: CASSVLGTGELFF.

The chain links TRBV5-1 to TRBJ1-3; the D is unclear. The V gene's germline CDR1 is SGHRS and CDR2 YFSETQ. The CDR3 spans 15 residues. V lost 0 bases, J lost 0 bases, and 7 bases lay in between. The CDR3 DNA reads TGCGCCAGCAGCTTGGAACCGAGCTCTGGAAACACCATATATTTT. It encodes CASSLEPSSGNTIYF. Using reference TRBV5-1 and TRBJ1-3 for the parts outside the CDR3, the full variable domain is KAGVTQTPRYLIKTRGQQVTLSCSPISGHRSVSWYQQTPGQGLQFLFEYFSETQRNKGNFPGRFSGRQFSNSRSEMNVSTLELGDSALYLCASSLEPSSGNTIYFGEGSWLTVV.

V usage is TRBV5-6 and J usage is TRBJ2-5; D possibly corresponds to TRBD2 (8 bases). Germline V CDR1 and CDR2: SGHDT, YYEEEE. This CDR3 is 15 amino acids long. V lost 7 bases and J 4 bases, leaving 20 bases between the germline ends. CDR3 DNA sequence: TGTGCCAGCGTCGGGAGGGGGCGTGTATTAGAGACCCAGTACTTC. It is translated as CASVGRGRVLETQYF.

Notes on this clone: The sample has other DNA sequences that encode this CDR3 too. The chain uses TRBV2 and TRBJ2-5, with unresolved D. The CDR3 contains 13 residues. Trimming removed 4 bases from V and 5 bases from J, with 11 bases in between. Germline loops: CDR1 SNHLY, CDR2 FYNNEI. CDR3 bases: TGTGCCAGCAGTGGACGAGCTGGGGAGACCCAGTACTTC. The encoded protein is CASSGRAGETQYF.

The count of this clone is one. Relative to the germline gene, one junction end is altered; a read error may explain this. As DNA, the CDR3 is TGTGCCAGCAGCTTATTGGGACAGGGGGTCAACGTCCTGACTTTC. This gives the protein CASSLLGQGVNVLTF. The chain has TRBV7-2 and TRBJ2-6; 11 bases line up with TRBD1. This CDR3 region has 15 residues. CDR1 and CDR2 from the germline V gene are SGHTA and FQGNSA.

The chain links TRBV5-4 to TRBJ1-2, with 8 bases that match TRBD1. The CDR3 runs 14 residues. V trimming: 5 bases; J trimming: 6 bases; junction bases outside the gene matches: 9. Per germline, CDR1 SGHNT and CDR2 YYREEE (reference sequence). CDR3 residues: CASSFLGTGNGYTF. The CDR3 bases are TGTGCCAGCAGTTTTCTAGGGACAGGTAATGGCTACACCTTC.

This clone was detected only once. The chain is built from TRBV13 and TRBJ2-7; D is uncertain. The V gene lost 2 bases and the J gene lost 2 bases, with 10 bases spanning the gap. The CDR3 consists of 14 residues. The V gene's germline CDR1 is PRHDT and CDR2 FYEKMQ (reference sequence). The CDR3 loop is CASSLRKATYEQYF. The CDR3 bases are TGTGCCAGCAGCTTACGGAAAGCAACCTACGAGCAGTACTTC.

This sequence joins TRBV2 and TRBJ2-2; TRBD1 or TRBD2 may be the D gene (5 bases each). The CDR3 totals 15 residues. V shed 6 bases and J shed 1 base, with 12 bases lying between them. CDR1 and CDR2 (germline): SNHLY, FYNNEI. The DNA for the CDR3 is TGTGCCAGCAGGTCCGGGACGGTGAACACCGGGGAGCTGTTTTTT. This sequence encodes CASRSGTVNTGELFF.

The chain uses TRBV5-1 and TRBJ2-1, with D perhaps matching TRBD2 (5 bases). Germline V CDR1 and CDR2: SGHRS, YFSETQ. The CDR3 has 11 residues. V was trimmed by 5 bases and J by 15 bases, leaving 15 bases between them. CDR3 protein: CASREGPEVFF. Here the CDR3 DNA reads TGCGCCAGCAGGGAAGGGCCGGAGGTGTTCTTC.

This sequence joins TRBV30 and TRBJ1-2, with 8 bases aligning to TRBD1. The V gene end was trimmed by 4 bases and the J gene end by 5 bases; junction bases not matched to a gene: 15. The CDR3 sequence is 16 residues long. Germline V gene lookup returns CDR1 GTSNPN and CDR2 SVGIG (reference sequence). In DNA form, the CDR3 reads TGTGCCTGGATGCCGGGACAGGCGTCTAGGAGGTATGGCTACACCTTC. The encoded protein is CAWMPGQASRRYGYTF.

The chain carries TRBV18 and TRBJ1-5; TRBD1 agrees at 8 bases. CDR1 and CDR2 (germline): KGHSH, LQKENI. With V trimmed by 1 base and J by 9 bases, 11 bases remained unmatched. CDR3 length: 16 residues. CDR3 bases: TGTGCCAGCTCACCACGTGGACAGGGCCCGAGGGGGCCCCAGCATTTT. This codes for CASSPRGQGPRGPQHF. Full variable domain (remainder filled in from reference TRBV18 and TRBJ1-5): NAGVMQNPRHLVRRRGQEARLRCSPMKGHSHVYWYRQLPEEGLKFMVYLQKENIIDESGMPKERFSAEFPKEGPSILRIQQVVRGDSAAYFCASSPRGQGPRGPQHFGDGTRLSIL.

This clone was detected once. Additional DNA sequences in this sample encode the identical CDR3. This chain uses TRBV9 with TRBJ2-1; the D gene is possibly TRBD2 (5 bases). The CDR3 runs 14 residues. V shed 0 bases and J shed 7 bases, with 11 bases lying between them. The germline gives CDR1 SGDLS, CDR2 YYNGEE. CDR3 nucleotide sequence: TGTGCCAGCAGCGTAGTCACTACGGGGAATGAGCAGTTCTTC. Translating it yields CASSVVTTGNEQFF.

The J gene is TRBJ1-5, the V gene TRBV18; D ambiguous. The V gene's germline CDR1 is KGHSH and CDR2 LQKENI. V gave up 3 bases and J gave up 7 bases, with 13 bases separating them. The CDR3 is made up of 14 amino acids. DNA for the CDR3: TGTGCCAGCTCACCTTCCCTGGAAGAACAGCCCCAGCATTTT. Its protein is CASSPSLEEQPQHF.

The J gene is TRBJ1-3, the V gene TRBV14; perhaps TRBD1 as D (5 bases). The CDR3 runs 16 residues. V lost 2 bases and J lost 4, with 15 bases in between. Germline V gives CDR1 SGHDN, CDR2 FVKESK. This chain's CDR3 is CASSQRFRGSGNTIYF. The CDR3, as DNA: TGTGCCAGCAGCCAACGTTTTAGGGGCTCAGGAAACACCATATATTTT.

The chain's CDR3 is CASSPLRAQGNYGYTF. The CDR3 DNA reads TGTGCCAGCTCACCACTACGGGCCCAGGGGAACTATGGCTACACCTTC. The rearrangement links TRBV18 to TRBJ1-2; D is perhaps TRBD1 (6 bases). The CDR3 is 16 amino acids. Germline V lookup: CDR1 KGHSH, CDR2 LQKENI. V was shortened by 1 base and J by 2 bases, with 14 bases between the two germline ends.

The chain links TRBV4-2 to TRBJ2-3; TRBD2 might be the D (6 bases). CDR3 size: 17 residues. Germline lookup yields CDR1 LGHNA and CDR2 YNFKEQ. Trimming stripped 2 bases from V and 1 base from J, with 16 bases between. CDR3 sequence: CASSQNTRDSGTDTQYF. The DNA of the CDR3 is TGTGCCAGCAGCCAAAATACACGGGACTCCGGCACAGATACGCAGTATTTT.

The gene calls are TRBV7-2 and TRBJ2-7; TRBD2 aligns across 16 bases. The CDR3 is 18 residues long. Germline values: CDR1 SGHTA, CDR2 FQGNSA. With 0 bases clipped from V and 1 base from J, the junction kept 3 bases outside the gene matches. DNA for the CDR3: TGTGCCAGCAGCTTAGCGGGACTAGCGGGGGGGCCATCCTACGAGCAGTACTTC. Residues: CASSLAGLAGGPSYEQYF.

This rearrangement joins TRBV5-1 to TRBJ2-1; no firm D call. Germline CDR1 and CDR2: SGHRS and YFSETQ. Trimming removed 1 base from V and 1 base from J, with 15 bases in between. CDR3 length: 17 amino acids. The CDR3 coding sequence is TGCGCCAGCAGCTTGCTTGGAAGCCATTCTTCCTACAATGAGCAGTTCTTC. Encoded protein: CASSLLGSHSSYNEQFF. Full variable domain (outside the CDR3, taken from reference TRBV5-1 and TRBJ2-1): KAGVTQTPRYLIKTRGQQVTLSCSPISGHRSVSWYQQTPGQGLQFLFEYFSETQRNKGNFPGRFSGRQFSNSRSEMNVSTLELGDSALYLCASSLLGSHSSYNEQFFGPGTRLTVL.

V is TRBV7-2 and J is TRBJ1-2, with a weak D call TRBD1 (6 bases). Between the trimmed V and J ends, which lost 0 bases and 5 bases, there was a span of 13 bases. Germline V gives CDR1 SGHTA, CDR2 FQGNSA. The CDR3 has 15 residues. CDR3 DNA sequence: TGTGCCAGCAGCTTAGCGGCAGGGGAGAGTTATGGCTACACCTTC. As protein: CASSLAAGESYGYTF.

The rearrangement links TRBV5-5 to TRBJ2-7; 7 nucleotides align to TRBD1. V was pared by 0 bases and J by 3 bases, with 9 bases of the junction left unmatched. Germline-derived CDR1 and CDR2 are SGHKS and YYEKEE (reference sequence). This CDR3 contains 16 residues. This chain's CDR3 is CASSLGGTVRLYEQYF. CDR3 sequence (DNA): TGTGCCAGCAGCTTGGGGGGGACAGTTCGCCTCTACGAGCAGTACTTC.